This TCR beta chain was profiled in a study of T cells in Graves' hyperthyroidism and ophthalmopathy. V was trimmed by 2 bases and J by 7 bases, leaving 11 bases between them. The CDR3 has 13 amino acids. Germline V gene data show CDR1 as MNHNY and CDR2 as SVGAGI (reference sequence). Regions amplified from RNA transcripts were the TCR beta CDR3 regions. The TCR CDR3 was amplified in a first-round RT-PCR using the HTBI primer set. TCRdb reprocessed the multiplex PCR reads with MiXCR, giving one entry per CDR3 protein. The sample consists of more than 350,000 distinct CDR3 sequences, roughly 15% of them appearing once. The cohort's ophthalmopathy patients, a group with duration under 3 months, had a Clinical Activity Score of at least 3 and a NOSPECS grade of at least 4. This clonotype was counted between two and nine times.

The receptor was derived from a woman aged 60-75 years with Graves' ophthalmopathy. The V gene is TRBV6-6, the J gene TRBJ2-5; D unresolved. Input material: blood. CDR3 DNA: TGTGCCAGCAGTTACGACACCCCGGGGACCCAGTACTTC. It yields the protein CASSYDTPGTQYF.